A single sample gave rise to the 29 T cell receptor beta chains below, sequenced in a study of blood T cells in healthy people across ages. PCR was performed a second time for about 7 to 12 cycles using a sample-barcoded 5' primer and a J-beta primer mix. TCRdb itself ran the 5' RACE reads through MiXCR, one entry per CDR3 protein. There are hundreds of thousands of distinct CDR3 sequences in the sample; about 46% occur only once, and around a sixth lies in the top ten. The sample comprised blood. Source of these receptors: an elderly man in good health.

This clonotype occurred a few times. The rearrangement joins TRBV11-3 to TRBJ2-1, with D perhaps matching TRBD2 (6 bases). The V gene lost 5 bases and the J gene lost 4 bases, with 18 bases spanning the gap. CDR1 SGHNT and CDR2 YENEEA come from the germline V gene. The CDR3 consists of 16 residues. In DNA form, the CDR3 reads TGTGCCAGCAGCAATCTCGGGCTAGCGCGATACAATGAGCAGTTCTTC. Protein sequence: CASSNLGLARYNEQFF.

The CDR3 spells CASSLAGTESQPQHF. In DNA, the CDR3 is TGTGCCAGCAGCTTAGCCGGGACAGAAAGTCAGCCCCAGCATTTT. The gene calls are TRBV7-2 and TRBJ1-5; 7 nucleotides line up with TRBD1. J lost 6 bases, V lost 0 bases, and 5 bases had no gene match. Germline CDR1 is SGHTA and CDR2 is FQGNSA. The CDR3 extends over 15 amino acids.

This chain's CDR3 is CSVERGDGSYEQYF. The CDR3 DNA reads as TGCAGCGTTGAACGTGGGGACGGCTCCTACGAGCAGTACTTC. The V gene is TRBV29-1, the J gene TRBJ2-7; D tentatively fits TRBD1 or TRBD2 (5 bases each). The germline gives CDR1 SQVTM, CDR2 ANQGSEA. V lost 2 bases and J lost 0, with 11 bases in between. The CDR3 covers 14 residues.

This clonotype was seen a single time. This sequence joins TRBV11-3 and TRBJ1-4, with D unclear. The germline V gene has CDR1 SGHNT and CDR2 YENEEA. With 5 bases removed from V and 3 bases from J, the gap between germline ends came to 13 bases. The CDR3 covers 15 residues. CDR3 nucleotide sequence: TGTGCCAGCAGCCCTCGGGAGATGGCTAATGAAAAACTGTTTTTT. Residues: CASSPREMANEKLFF.

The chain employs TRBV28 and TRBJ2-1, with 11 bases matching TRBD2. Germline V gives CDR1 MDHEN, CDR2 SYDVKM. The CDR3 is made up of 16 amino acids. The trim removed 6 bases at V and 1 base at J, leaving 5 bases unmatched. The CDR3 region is CASRELAGASYNEQFF. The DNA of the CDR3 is TGTGCCAGCAGAGAACTAGCGGGAGCGTCCTACAATGAGCAGTTCTTC.

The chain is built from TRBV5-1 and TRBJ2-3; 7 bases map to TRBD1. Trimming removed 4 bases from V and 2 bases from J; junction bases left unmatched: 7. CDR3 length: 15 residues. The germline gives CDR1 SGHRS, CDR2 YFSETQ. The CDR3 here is CASSRGQVNTDTQYF. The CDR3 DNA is TGCGCCAGCAGCAGAGGACAGGTGAACACAGATACGCAGTATTTT.

The CDR3 region has the DNA TGCAGTGCTTTTCGAGCAGGCACAGATACGCAGTATTTT. Translating it yields CSAFRAGTDTQYF. The chain is built from TRBV20-1 and TRBJ2-3; D is unresolved. Trimming cost V 5 bases and J 1 base, with 10 bases left between them. The CDR3 has 13 amino acids. Germline V gene data show CDR1 as DFQATT and CDR2 as SNEGSKA (reference sequence).

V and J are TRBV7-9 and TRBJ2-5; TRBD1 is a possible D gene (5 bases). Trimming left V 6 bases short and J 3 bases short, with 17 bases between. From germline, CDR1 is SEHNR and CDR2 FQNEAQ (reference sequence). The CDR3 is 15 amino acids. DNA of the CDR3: TGTGCCAGCAGTCAATCGCAGGGATCGGAAGAGACCCAGTACTTC. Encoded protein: CASSQSQGSEETQYF.

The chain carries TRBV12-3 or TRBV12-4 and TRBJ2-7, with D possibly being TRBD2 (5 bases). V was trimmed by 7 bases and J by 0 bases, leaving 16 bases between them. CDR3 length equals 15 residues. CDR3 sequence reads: CASTSGTWDSYEQYF. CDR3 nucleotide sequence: TGTGCCAGCACCTCGGGAACTTGGGACTCCTACGAGCAGTACTTC.

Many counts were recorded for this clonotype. The CDR3 DNA is TGTGCCAGCAGTTTAAAAGGGGAGGGTTATGGCTACACCTTC. Amino acid sequence: CASSLKGEGYGYTF. V and J are TRBV27 and TRBJ1-2, with TRBD1 as a possible D gene (5 bases). This CDR3 has 14 residues. Germline values: CDR1 MNHEY, CDR2 SMNVEV (reference sequence). V shed 2 bases and J shed 5 bases, with 12 bases lying between them.

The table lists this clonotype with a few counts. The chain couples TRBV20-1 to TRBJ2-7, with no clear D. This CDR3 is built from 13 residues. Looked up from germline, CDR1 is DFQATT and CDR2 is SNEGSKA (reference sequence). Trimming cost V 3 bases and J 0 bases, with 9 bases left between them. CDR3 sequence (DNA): TGCAGTGCTAGGGCCTTGAGCTCCTACGAGCAGTACTTC. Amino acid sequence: CSARALSSYEQYF.

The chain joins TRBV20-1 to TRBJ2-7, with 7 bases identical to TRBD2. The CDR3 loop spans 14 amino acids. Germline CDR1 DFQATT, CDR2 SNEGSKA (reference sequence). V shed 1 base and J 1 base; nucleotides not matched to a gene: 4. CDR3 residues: CSARGGEGSYEQYF. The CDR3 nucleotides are TGCAGTGCTAGAGGGGGGGAGGGATCCTACGAGCAGTACTTC.

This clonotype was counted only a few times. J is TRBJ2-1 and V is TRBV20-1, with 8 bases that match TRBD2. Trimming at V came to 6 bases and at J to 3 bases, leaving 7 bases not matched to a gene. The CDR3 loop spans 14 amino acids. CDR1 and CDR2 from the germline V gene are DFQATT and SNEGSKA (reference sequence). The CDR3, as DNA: TGCAGTGCCGTAGCGGGAAGCCTCTACAATGAGCAGTTCTTC. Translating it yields CSAVAGSLYNEQFF.

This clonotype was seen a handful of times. The CDR3 DNA reads as TGCGCCAGCAGTTCAGAACCTTCCGGGAGCAGGTCCTACAATGAGCAGTTCTTC. This gives the protein CASSSEPSGSRSYNEQFF. The chain is built from TRBV5-1 and TRBJ2-1, with D perhaps TRBD2 (6 bases). This CDR3 is built from 18 residues. CDR1 and CDR2 from the germline V gene are SGHRS and YFSETQ. Trimming took 5 bases from V and 1 from J, leaving 22 bases between them.

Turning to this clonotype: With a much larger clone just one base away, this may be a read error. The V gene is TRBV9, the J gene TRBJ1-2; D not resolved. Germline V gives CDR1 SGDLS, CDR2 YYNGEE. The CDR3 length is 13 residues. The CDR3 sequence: CASSGDVDYDYTF. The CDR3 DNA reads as TGTGCCAGCAGCGGCGACGTGGACTATGACTACACCTTC.

The CDR3 DNA reads TGTGCCTGGACGCCAGCGGGACAAGGCGAGCAGTACTTC. This encodes CAWTPAGQGEQYF. V and J are TRBV30 and TRBJ2-1, with TRBD2 as a possible D gene (7 bases). The J call could be wrong; TRBJ2-7 is a better fit for the DNA end. CDR1 GTSNPN and CDR2 SVGIG come from the germline V gene (reference sequence). The CDR3 runs 13 residues.

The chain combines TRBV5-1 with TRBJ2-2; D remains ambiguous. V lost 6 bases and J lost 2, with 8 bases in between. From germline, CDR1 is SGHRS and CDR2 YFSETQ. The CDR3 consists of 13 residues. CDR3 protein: CASMYGNTGELFF. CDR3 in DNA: TGCGCCAGCATGTACGGAAACACCGGGGAGCTGTTTTTT.

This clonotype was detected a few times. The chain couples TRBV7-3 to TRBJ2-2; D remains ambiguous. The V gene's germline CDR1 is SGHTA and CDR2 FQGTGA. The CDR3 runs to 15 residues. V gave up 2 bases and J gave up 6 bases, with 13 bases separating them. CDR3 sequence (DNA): TGTGCCAGCAGCTTAGTAGGACCCTCTCCCGGGGAGCTGTTTTTT. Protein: CASSLVGPSPGELFF.

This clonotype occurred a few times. CDR3 nucleotides: TGTGCCAGCAGCGTATATGACTACGAGCAGTACTTC. It translates to CASSVYDYEQYF. The chain recombines TRBV9 with TRBJ2-7; D is undetermined. The germline V and J ends were trimmed by 1 base and 3 bases, with 5 bases remaining between them. The CDR3 is 12 residues long. Per the germline V gene, CDR1 is SGDLS and CDR2 is YYNGEE.

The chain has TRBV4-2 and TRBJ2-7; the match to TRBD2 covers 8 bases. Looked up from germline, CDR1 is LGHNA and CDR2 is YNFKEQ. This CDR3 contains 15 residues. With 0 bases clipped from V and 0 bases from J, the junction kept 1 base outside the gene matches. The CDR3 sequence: CASSQESGSSYEQYF. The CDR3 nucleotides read TGTGCCAGCAGCCAAGAAAGCGGGAGCTCCTACGAGCAGTACTTC.

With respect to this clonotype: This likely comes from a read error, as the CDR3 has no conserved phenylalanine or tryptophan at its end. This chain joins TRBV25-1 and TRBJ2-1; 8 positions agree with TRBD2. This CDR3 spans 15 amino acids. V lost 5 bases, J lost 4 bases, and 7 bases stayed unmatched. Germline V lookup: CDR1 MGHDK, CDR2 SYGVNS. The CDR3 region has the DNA TGTGCCAGCAGTCCTCCGGGACTAGATTACAATGAGCAGTTCCTC. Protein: CASSPPGLDYNEQFL.

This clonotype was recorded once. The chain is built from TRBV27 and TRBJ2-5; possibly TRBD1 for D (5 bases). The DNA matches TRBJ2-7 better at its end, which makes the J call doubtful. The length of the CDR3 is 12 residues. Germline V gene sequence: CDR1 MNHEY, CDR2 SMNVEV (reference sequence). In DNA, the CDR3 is TGTGCCGTGGGGCAGGCGATGAACGAGCAGTACTTC. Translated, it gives CAVGQAMNEQYF.

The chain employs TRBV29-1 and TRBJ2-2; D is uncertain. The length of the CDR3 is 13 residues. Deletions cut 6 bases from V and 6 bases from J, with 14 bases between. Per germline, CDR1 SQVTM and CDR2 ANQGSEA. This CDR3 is CSVNGPQPGELFF. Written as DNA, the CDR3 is TGCAGCGTCAATGGGCCCCAGCCCGGGGAGCTGTTTTTT.

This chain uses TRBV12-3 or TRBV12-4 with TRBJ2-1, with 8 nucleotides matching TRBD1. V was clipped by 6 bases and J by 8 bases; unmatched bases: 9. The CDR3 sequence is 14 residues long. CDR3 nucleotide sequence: TGTGCCAGCAGGACCGACAGGGGCAGCGATGAGCAGTTCTTC. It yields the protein CASRTDRGSDEQFF.

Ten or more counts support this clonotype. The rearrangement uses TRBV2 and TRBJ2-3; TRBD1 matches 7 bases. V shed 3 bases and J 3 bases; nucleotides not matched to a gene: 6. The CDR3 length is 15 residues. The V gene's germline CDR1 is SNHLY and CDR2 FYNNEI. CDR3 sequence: CASSDLNRGTDTQYF. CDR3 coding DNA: TGTGCCAGCAGTGATCTCAACAGGGGAACAGATACGCAGTATTTT.

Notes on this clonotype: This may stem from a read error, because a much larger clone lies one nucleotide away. CDR3 sequence reads: CASQSVSSYNEQYF. CDR3 in DNA: TGTGCCAGCCAGTCTGTAAGCTCCTACAATGAGCAGTACTTC. This chain uses TRBV12-3 or TRBV12-4 with TRBJ2-1, with D unclear. Near its end, the DNA agrees better with TRBJ2-7, so the J call may be wrong. The CDR3 loop spans 14 amino acids.

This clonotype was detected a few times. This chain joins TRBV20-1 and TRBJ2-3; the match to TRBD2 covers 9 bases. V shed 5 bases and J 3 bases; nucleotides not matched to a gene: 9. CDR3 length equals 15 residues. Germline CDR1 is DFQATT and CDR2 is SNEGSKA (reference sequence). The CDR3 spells CSAPNSGSLTDTQYF. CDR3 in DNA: TGCAGTGCTCCCAATAGCGGGAGTTTAACAGATACGCAGTATTTT.

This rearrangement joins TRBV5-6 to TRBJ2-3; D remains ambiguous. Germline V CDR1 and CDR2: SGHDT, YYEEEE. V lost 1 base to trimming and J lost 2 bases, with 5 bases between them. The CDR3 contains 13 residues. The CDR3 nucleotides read TGTGCCAGCAGCTTGCGTCCCACAGATACGCAGTATTTT. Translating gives CASSLRPTDTQYF. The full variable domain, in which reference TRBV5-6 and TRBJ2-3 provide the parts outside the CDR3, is DAGVTQSPTHLIKTRGQQVTLRCSPKSGHDTVSWYQQALGQGPQFIFQYYEEEERQRGNFPDRFSGHQFPNYSSELNVNALLLGDSALYLCASSLRPTDTQYFGPGTRLTVL.

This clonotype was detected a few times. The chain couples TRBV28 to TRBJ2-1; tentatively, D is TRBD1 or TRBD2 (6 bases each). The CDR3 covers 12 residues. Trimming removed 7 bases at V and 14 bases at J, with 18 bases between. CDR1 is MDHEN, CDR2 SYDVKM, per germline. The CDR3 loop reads CASTSGNGGEFF. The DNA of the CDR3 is TGTGCCAGCACATCAGGGAACGGGGGCGAGTTCTTC.